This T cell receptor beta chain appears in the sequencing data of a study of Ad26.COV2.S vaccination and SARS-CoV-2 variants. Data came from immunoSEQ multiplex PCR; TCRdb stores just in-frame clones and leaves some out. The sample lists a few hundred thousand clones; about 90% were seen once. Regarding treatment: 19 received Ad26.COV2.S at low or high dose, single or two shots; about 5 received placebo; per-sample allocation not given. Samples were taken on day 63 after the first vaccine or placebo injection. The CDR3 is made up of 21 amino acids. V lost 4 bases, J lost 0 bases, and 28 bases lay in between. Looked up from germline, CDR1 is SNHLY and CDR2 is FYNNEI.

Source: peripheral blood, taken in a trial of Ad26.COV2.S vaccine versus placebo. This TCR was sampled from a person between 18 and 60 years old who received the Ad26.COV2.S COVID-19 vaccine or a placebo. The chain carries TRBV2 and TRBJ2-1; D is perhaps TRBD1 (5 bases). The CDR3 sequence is CASSAITGRHPTSGSYNEQFF. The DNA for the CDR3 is TGTGCCAGCAGTGCGATTACAGGCCGCCACCCCACATCGGGCTCCTACAATGAGCAGTTCTTC. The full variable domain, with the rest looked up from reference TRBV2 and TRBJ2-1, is EPEVTQTPSHQVTQMGQEVILRCVPISNHLYFYWYRQILGQKVEFLVSFYNNEISEKSEIFDDQFSVERPDGSNFTLKIRSTKLEDSAMYFCASSAITGRHPTSGSYNEQFFGPGTRLTVL.